This TCR beta chain was captured in a study of blood T cell repertoires in COVID-19. At the level of the study: Samples came from the United States, Italy and Spain, spanning acute and convalescent COVID-19. T cells, B-cell-depleted T cells, or PBMCs provided the cDNA or gDNA that served as material.

In the original workflow: Amplified reference gene primers provided the basis for estimating nucleated cell counts. The data were produced by immunoSEQ multiplex PCR, yet TCRdb's version contains in-frame clones alone and is incomplete. The V and J calls and clone size come from that table; D and trimming were worked out from the DNA. The table shows about 110,000 clones, with about nine tenths occurring only once. This CDR3 has 14 amino acids. The germline V gene encodes CDR1 SGHTA and CDR2 FQGNSA. Trimming pared 0 bases from V and 6 bases from J, leaving 9 bases between. The sequencing sample was made of peripheral blood. The sequence came from a human donor in a cohort sampled during active COVID-19. The V gene is TRBV7-2, the J gene TRBJ2-1; TRBD1 is a possible D gene (5 bases). The CDR3: CASSLAGPLNEQFF. The CDR3 DNA reads as TGTGCCAGCAGCTTAGCGGGGCCTCTCAATGAGCAGTTCTTC.